One sample yielded the 25 T cell receptor beta chains listed below, sequenced in a study of T cells in Graves' hyperthyroidism and ophthalmopathy (dated by TCRdb to 2018 to 2020). Library preparation employed multiplex PCR. These reads were obtained on an Illumina HiSeq 2000. The TCR beta CDR3 regions were amplified from RNA transcripts. The first round of RT-PCR for the TCR CDR3 was performed with the HTBI primer set and the Qiagen OneStep RT-PCR kit. Through fastp at Q25 and MiXCR, TCRdb rebuilt clones from the public reads, retaining in-frame beta chains. A single entry per CDR3 protein holds the most common genes and DNA from its merged rows. For this sample the table gives hundreds of thousands of distinct CDR3 sequences, of which 38% were detected only once. The top ten clones comprise 8.9% of the sample. Sequenced material: blood. The receptor source for this set is a man between 18 and 35 years old with Graves' hyperthyroidism.

This clonotype appeared a few times. The chain uses TRBV5-6 and TRBJ2-7; D is perhaps TRBD2 (5 bases). The CDR3 totals 16 residues. Trimming shortened V by 3 bases and J by 2 bases, and 18 bases separated the two germline ends. Germline V CDR1 and CDR2: SGHDT, YYEEEE. CDR3 loop: CASSSFTGIGTYEQYF. CDR3 DNA: TGTGCCAGCAGCTCATTTACCGGGATTGGAACCTACGAGCAGTACTTC.

The chain has TRBV10-2 and TRBJ1-1; no reliable D call. The CDR3 contains 13 residues. V lost 8 bases and J 0 bases, leaving 10 bases between the germline ends. The germline V gene encodes CDR1 WSHSY and CDR2 SAAADI. CDR3 sequence reads: CASQSGMNTEAFF. In DNA, the CDR3 is TGCGCCAGCCAATCGGGAATGAACACTGAAGCTTTCTTT.

The V gene is TRBV6-1, the J gene TRBJ2-7, with TRBD1 as a possible D gene (6 bases). The V end was cut by 3 bases, the J end by 3 bases, with 12 bases between. This CDR3 is built from 14 residues. Germline V gene lookup returns CDR1 MNHNS and CDR2 SASEGT. The CDR3 sequence: CASSDGGHFYEQYF. DNA for the CDR3: TGTGCCAGCAGTGATGGGGGACATTTCTACGAGCAGTACTTC.

Comments on this clonotype: A much larger clone sits a single nucleotide away, making a read error possible. The chain has TRBV7-9 and TRBJ1-1; no clear D. This CDR3 region has 14 residues. Per the germline V gene, CDR1 is SEHNR and CDR2 is FQNEAQ (reference sequence). V shed 5 bases and J shed 4 bases, with 14 bases lying between them. The CDR3 DNA sequence: TGTGCCAGCAGCAGAAGGATGGAGAGCACTGAAGCTTTCTTT. Protein product: CASSRRMESTEAFF.

CDR3 bases: TGTGCCAGCAGTGGAGGGGTTAATCTCGATTCACCCCTCCACTTT. This translates into CASSGGVNLDSPLHF. The V gene is TRBV25-1, the J gene TRBJ1-6; TRBD1 might be the D (5 bases). The CDR3 is 15 residues long. Deletions cut 4 bases from V and 8 bases from J, with 15 bases between. The germline V gene encodes CDR1 MGHDK and CDR2 SYGVNS. Full variable domain (rest looked up from reference TRBV25-1 and TRBJ1-6): EADIYQTPRYLVIGTGKKITLECSQTMGHDKMYWYQQDPGMELHLIHYSYGVNSTEKGDLSSESTVSRIRTEHFPLTLESARPSHTSQYLCASSGGVNLDSPLHFGNGTRLTVT.

This clonotype was seen more than once but under ten times. This chain connects TRBV7-3 to TRBJ2-6, with D perhaps matching TRBD1 (5 bases). V shed 7 bases and J shed 0 bases, with 16 bases lying between them. From germline, CDR1 is SGHTA and CDR2 FQGTGA. The CDR3 runs 17 residues. For the CDR3, the DNA is TGTGCCAGCACCAAGACAGTGATTTTCTCTGGGGCCAACGTCCTGACTTTC. As protein: CASTKTVIFSGANVLTF.

The table lists this clonotype with many counts. This chain links TRBV7-2 with TRBJ1-2; the match to TRBD1 covers 7 bases. The CDR3 has 14 amino acids. The trim removed 2 bases at V and 6 bases at J, leaving 6 bases unmatched. Germline CDR1 SGHTA, CDR2 FQGNSA. CDR3 residues: CASSLNQGEDGYTF. The DNA of the CDR3 is TGTGCCAGCAGCTTAAACCAGGGGGAAGATGGCTACACCTTC.

This rearrangement joins TRBV7-9 to TRBJ2-7; D call uncertain. With 1 base removed from V and 2 bases from J, the gap between germline ends came to 9 bases. Germline CDR1 reads SEHNR; CDR2 reads FQNEAQ (reference sequence). The CDR3 length is 14 residues. This CDR3 reads CASSLGLTTYEQYF. The CDR3 nucleotides are TGTGCCAGCAGCTTAGGGCTTACCACCTACGAGCAGTACTTC.

In this sample, this clonotype turned up a few times. The genes are TRBV12-3 or TRBV12-4 and TRBJ1-5; D is unclear. The CDR3 spans 16 residues. Trimming left V 6 bases short and J 6 bases short, with 21 bases between. DNA for the CDR3: TGTGCCAGCAGCCTTCCGGGAGGCGGCGGGCGTCAGCCCCAGCATTTT. Residues: CASSLPGGGGRQPQHF.

This chain links TRBV20-1 with TRBJ2-5, with D possibly being TRBD1 or TRBD2 (5 bases each). The germline V gene encodes CDR1 DFQATT and CDR2 SNEGSKA (reference sequence). This CDR3 has 15 residues. The V end was cut by 3 bases, the J end by 7 bases, with 21 bases between. As DNA, the CDR3 is TGCAGTGCTAGGGGCCCCGGGACCACCCCGGGGACCCAGTACTTC. Translated, it gives CSARGPGTTPGTQYF.

This clonotype was counted only a few times. Mismatch with germline at one junction end may stem from a read error. The chain combines TRBV7-6 with TRBJ1-1, with no clear D. The length of the CDR3 is 12 residues. In germline, CDR1 is SGHVS, CDR2 FNYEAQ. The chain's CDR3 is CASEGFDTEALF. The CDR3 DNA reads TGTGCCAGCGAAGGGTTTGACACTGAAGCTCTCTTT. Full variable domain (missing parts from reference TRBV7-6 and TRBJ1-1): GAGVSQSPRYKVTKRGQDVALRCDPISGHVSLYWYRQALGQGPEFLTYFNYEAQQDKSGLPNDRFSAERPEGSISTLTIQRTEQRDSAMYRCASEGFDTEALFGQGTRLTVV.

The sample holds a few counts of this clonotype. The chain joins TRBV19 to TRBJ2-7; weak D call: TRBD1 (5 bases). V lost 6 bases, J lost 3 bases, and 18 bases lay in between. The CDR3 is made up of 15 amino acids. Germline CDR1 LNHDA, CDR2 SQIVND (reference sequence). CDR3 nucleotides: TGTGCCAGTAGCCCACAGGTAGCTTACCACTACGAGCAGTACTTC. It yields the protein CASSPQVAYHYEQYF.

The J gene is TRBJ1-5, the V gene TRBV4-3; D is ambiguous. Looked up from germline, CDR1 is LGHNA and CDR2 is YSLEER. V was trimmed by 3 bases and J by 0 bases, leaving 6 bases between them. The CDR3 has 14 residues. The CDR3 bases are TGCGCCAGCAGCCATAGCCATAGCAATCAGCCCCAGCATTTT. Translation gives CASSHSHSNQPQHF.

This clonotype has a count of ten or more. The DNA for the CDR3 is TGTGCCAGCAGCTTAGAGGCAGCCGCCTCCTCTGGAAACACCATATATTTT. Its translation is CASSLEAAASSGNTIYF. The gene calls are TRBV7-6 and TRBJ1-3; no firm D call. CDR1 and CDR2 from the germline V gene are SGHVS and FNYEAQ. V was trimmed by 1 base and J by 0 bases, leaving 13 bases between them. CDR3 length equals 17 residues.

Only a few counts were recorded for this clonotype. This chain connects TRBV7-3 to TRBJ2-7, with a tentative D call TRBD1 (6 bases). Trimming stripped 5 bases from V and 2 bases from J, with 16 bases between. The CDR3 contains 15 residues. The germline CDR1 and CDR2 sequences are SGHTA and FQGTGA. The CDR3: CASSQGRTVTYEQYF. CDR3 sequence (DNA): TGTGCCAGCAGCCAGGGAAGGACAGTAACCTACGAGCAGTACTTC.

This sequence joins TRBV5-6 and TRBJ2-7; no firm D call. V lost 1 base, J lost 4 bases, and 12 bases lay in between. Germline CDR1 and CDR2: SGHDT and YYEEEE. The CDR3 has 14 residues. The CDR3 coding sequence is TGTGCCAGCAGCTTGAAGGTCATTCCGTACGAGCAGTACTTC. It translates to CASSLKVIPYEQYF. The complete variable domain, with remaining parts taken from reference TRBV5-6 and TRBJ2-7, reads DAGVTQSPTHLIKTRGQQVTLRCSPKSGHDTVSWYQQALGQGPQFIFQYYEEEERQRGNFPDRFSGHQFPNYSSELNVNALLLGDSALYLCASSLKVIPYEQYFGPGTRLTVT.

This clonotype has just a few counts. The rearrangement uses TRBV5-1 and TRBJ2-5; TRBD2 matches 9 bases. Trimming at V came to 7 bases and at J to 5 bases, leaving 3 bases not matched to a gene. Germline V gene lookup returns CDR1 SGHRS and CDR2 YFSETQ. The CDR3 sequence is 12 residues long. CDR3 region: CASQGLAETQYF. CDR3 sequence (DNA): TGCGCCAGCCAAGGACTAGCGGAGACCCAGTACTTC.

This clonotype has ten or more counts. The gene calls are TRBV12-3 or TRBV12-4 and TRBJ1-5, with D possibly TRBD1 on 5 matching bases. Between the trimmed V and J ends, which lost 4 bases and 14 bases, there was a span of 12 bases. The CDR3 is 11 residues long. The CDR3 loop reads CASSSAGTEHF. The DNA for the CDR3 is TGTGCCAGCAGTTCCGCCGGGACGGAGCATTTT.

This clonotype appeared a single time. The genes are TRBV20-1 and TRBJ1-5; no definite D call. Germline CDR1 and CDR2: DFQATT and SNEGSKA (reference sequence). With 7 bases removed from V and 2 bases from J, the gap between germline ends came to 12 bases. The CDR3 has 13 residues. CDR3 amino acids: CSVLENGNQPQHF. CDR3 bases: TGCAGTGTGTTGGAGAATGGCAATCAGCCCCAGCATTTT.

The chain combines TRBV5-6 with TRBJ1-2; 7 nucleotides line up with TRBD1. This CDR3 spans 15 amino acids. Germline lookup yields CDR1 SGHDT and CDR2 YYEEEE. V trimming: 3 bases; J trimming: 5 bases; junction bases outside the gene matches: 10. The CDR3 sequence: CASSSPPGTVYGYTF. The CDR3 DNA reads TGTGCCAGCAGCTCGCCCCCGGGGACAGTTTATGGCTACACCTTC. Combining the CDR3 with reference TRBV5-6 and TRBJ1-2 gives the whole variable domain DAGVTQSPTHLIKTRGQQVTLRCSPKSGHDTVSWYQQALGQGPQFIFQYYEEEERQRGNFPDRFSGHQFPNYSSELNVNALLLGDSALYLCASSSPPGTVYGYTFGSGTRLTVV.

There are many counts of this clonotype. The J gene is TRBJ1-1, the V gene TRBV7-9, with unresolved D. V lost 5 bases to trimming and J lost 2 bases, with 6 bases between them. The germline CDR1 and CDR2 sequences are SEHNR and FQNEAQ (reference sequence). This CDR3 contains 12 residues. The DNA of the CDR3 is TGTGCCAGCAGCCCCTTTAACACTGAAGCTTTCTTT. It codes for CASSPFNTEAFF.

This clonotype was seen many times. V usage is TRBV29-1 and J usage is TRBJ1-1, with TRBD1 as a possible D gene (6 bases). Germline CDR1 SQVTM, CDR2 ANQGSEA. Trimming cost V 6 bases and J 1 base, with 12 bases left between them. The CDR3 totals 13 residues. The CDR3 sequence is CSVPGTPNTEAFF. DNA of the CDR3: TGCAGCGTGCCCGGGACACCGAACACTGAAGCTTTCTTT.

This clonotype has ten or more counts. V and J are TRBV25-1 and TRBJ2-5; maybe TRBD1 (6 bases). Germline CDR1 is MGHDK and CDR2 is SYGVNS. The V and J ends lost 8 bases and 5 bases respectively, with 18 bases between them. The length of the CDR3 is 14 residues. Here the CDR3 DNA reads TGTGCCAGCCGATCACAGGGCATCGGGGAGACCCAGTACTTC. Protein: CASRSQGIGETQYF.

This clonotype was seen a handful of times. A much larger clone differs from this one at a single base, so this may be a read error. The chain links TRBV29-1 to TRBJ1-2; TRBD1 might be the D (5 bases). CDR3 length: 12 amino acids. Germline loops: CDR1 SQVTM, CDR2 ANQGSEA. Trimming left V 4 bases short and J 7 bases short, with 13 bases between. The chain's CDR3 is CSVAGGDLGYTF. As DNA, the CDR3 is TGCAGCGTTGCTGGGGGTGACCTTGGCTACACCTTC.

There are many counts of this clonotype. The V gene is TRBV29-1, the J gene TRBJ2-2; D not resolved. The germline gives CDR1 SQVTM, CDR2 ANQGSEA. The CDR3 covers 13 residues. Trimming took 4 bases from V and 4 from J, leaving 10 bases between them. CDR3 sequence: CSVGLGPTGELFF. CDR3 bases: TGCAGCGTTGGCTTAGGGCCCACCGGGGAGCTGTTTTTT.